Below are 22 T cell receptor beta chains sequenced from a single sample in a study of regulatory T cells in long-lasting Graves disease (dated by TCRdb to the early 2020s). Libraries came from multiplex PCR. The reads were generated on an Illumina HiSeq 4000. To build TCR beta libraries, CDR3 regions were amplified by Arm-PCR using iRepertoire HTBI primers. TCRdb trimmed public reads at Q25 via fastp, called clones via MiXCR and kept in-frame beta chains. For every CDR3 protein sequence, its rows merge into one entry that carries the most common genes and DNA. This sample holds hundreds of thousands of distinct CDR3 sequences; roughly 15% were observed only once. The ten largest clones represent roughly 18% of the sample. Per the publication, the time point label means: newly diagnosed GD, antithyroid drugs for less than 3 months. RNA was extracted from PBMCs in TRIzol for both TCR sequencing and RNA sequencing.

Another study also made use of these data, one on T cells in Graves' hyperthyroidism and ophthalmopathy.

Specimen: peripheral blood mononuclear cells (PBMCs), collected at new diagnosis, from a patient treated with antithyroid drugs. The source of these receptors is a woman under 40 with Graves disease. Donor details come from another sample of the same person, matched by shared clones.

The sample holds many counts of this clonotype. The chain joins TRBV28 to TRBJ1-5, with D hard to call. CDR1 is MDHEN and CDR2 is SYDVKM in the germline V gene. This CDR3 comprises 15 residues. V lost 6 bases, J lost 1 base, and 13 bases lay in between. CDR3 region: CASRVDHSSNQPQHF. The CDR3 coding sequence is TGTGCCAGCAGAGTCGACCACTCGAGCAATCAGCCCCAGCATTTT.

This clonotype has ten or more counts. The CDR3, as DNA: TGTGCCAGCAGTTTATTTGCTAGCGGGAATGAGCAGTTCTTC. Translating gives CASSLFASGNEQFF. The gene calls are TRBV12-3 or TRBV12-4 and TRBJ2-1, with 8 bases lining up with TRBD2. The length of the CDR3 is 14 residues. With 2 bases clipped from V and 7 bases from J, the junction kept 4 bases outside the gene matches.

Concerning this clonotype: A much larger clone lies one base from this, so it may be a read error. The chain is built from TRBV5-1 and TRBJ1-2; TRBD1 matches 10 bases. Germline V gives CDR1 SGHRS, CDR2 YFSETQ. Losses at the gene ends were 2 bases for V and 8 bases for J; bases not matched to a gene: 15. The length of the CDR3 is 17 residues. Written as DNA, the CDR3 is TGCGCCAGCAGCTTAGCCCGGACAGGGGGTAACGTTGGCGGCTACACCTTC. This sequence encodes CASSLARTGGNVGGYTF.

The gene calls are TRBV27 and TRBJ1-6; TRBD1 might be the D (5 bases). The germline V gene encodes CDR1 MNHEY and CDR2 SMNVEV (reference sequence). V gave up 3 bases and J gave up 9 bases, with 15 bases separating them. The CDR3 spans 15 residues. The CDR3 reads CASSFAGMVSSPLHF. CDR3 bases: TGTGCCAGCAGTTTTGCAGGGATGGTGAGTTCACCCCTCCACTTT.

This clonotype was observed at least ten times. The J gene is TRBJ2-7, the V gene TRBV7-2, with 8 positions matching TRBD2. Germline V gives CDR1 SGHTA, CDR2 FQGNSA. CDR3 length: 15 residues. Germline trimming cut 5 bases from V and 5 bases from J; bases unmatched to any gene: 11. The CDR3 nucleotides are TGTGCCAGCAGCCCCCGGGGGGGCGGGAGCAACGAGCAGTACTTC. It codes for CASSPRGGGSNEQYF.

This clonotype was counted at least ten times. The rearrangement uses TRBV27 and TRBJ2-1; 9 bases are shared with TRBD2. CDR1 and CDR2 from the germline V gene are MNHEY and SMNVEV (reference sequence). CDR3 length: 15 amino acids. Germline trimming cut 6 bases from V and 6 bases from J; bases unmatched to any gene: 9. In nucleotides, the CDR3 is TGTGCCAGCAGCTTTAGCGGGAGAGTTATCAATGAGCAGTTCTTC. It specifies CASSFSGRVINEQFF.

The CDR3 loop reads CASDGTSGNTIYF. The CDR3, as DNA: TGTGCCTCGGACGGCACCTCTGGAAACACCATATATTTT. This chain connects TRBV30 to TRBJ1-3; D is uncertain. The CDR3 loop spans 13 amino acids. Trimming cost V 7 bases and J 0 bases, with 10 bases left between them. From germline, CDR1 is GTSNPN and CDR2 SVGIG (reference sequence).

This clonotype was seen repeatedly, ten times or more. V usage is TRBV6-1 and J usage is TRBJ1-2, with TRBD1 as a possible D gene (5 bases). Between the trimmed V and J ends, which lost 6 bases and 8 bases, there was a span of 16 bases. The germline V gene has CDR1 MNHNS and CDR2 SASEGT. The CDR3 length is 13 residues. In nucleotides, the CDR3 is TGTGCCAGCAGGAGGGACGGGACGGTCGGCTACACCTTC. Its translation: CASRRDGTVGYTF.

The table lists this clonotype with a few counts. The gene calls are TRBV10-3 and TRBJ1-1; D unclear. V was cut by 0 bases and J by 0 bases, with 8 bases left in between. The CDR3 is 15 residues long. CDR1 is ENHRY and CDR2 is SYGVKD in the germline V gene. The CDR3 here is CAISESWQVNTEAFF. In DNA, the CDR3 is TGTGCCATCAGTGAGTCGTGGCAGGTGAACACTGAAGCTTTCTTT.

There are many counts of this clonotype. V and J are TRBV3-1 and TRBJ1-1; a possible D gene is TRBD1 (5 bases). CDR1 is LGHDT, CDR2 YNNKEL, per germline (reference sequence). CDR3 length equals 14 residues. V gave up 1 base and J gave up 0 bases, with 6 bases separating them. CDR3 amino acids: CASSQGGMNTEAFF. The CDR3 DNA reads as TGTGCCAGCAGCCAAGGGGGGATGAACACTGAAGCTTTCTTT.

This clonotype was counted many times. This chain links TRBV6-1 with TRBJ2-6, with no clear D. With 7 bases removed from V and 0 bases from J, the gap between germline ends came to 10 bases. This CDR3 is built from 15 residues. Germline CDR1 reads MNHNS; CDR2 reads SASEGT. DNA of the CDR3: TGTGCCAGCACCAGAGAGTTCTCTGGGGCCAACGTCCTGACTTTC. This translates into CASTREFSGANVLTF.

The gene calls are TRBV14 and TRBJ2-3; D might be TRBD1 or TRBD2, each matching 5 bases. Germline CDR1 is SGHDN and CDR2 is FVKESK. The CDR3 has 19 residues. Trimming shortened V by 1 base and J by 6 bases, and 26 bases separated the two germline ends. The CDR3 loop is CASSQARLGLGAWGDTQYF. The CDR3 coding sequence is TGTGCCAGCAGCCAAGCCCGTCTAGGGCTCGGAGCGTGGGGGGATACGCAGTATTTT.

The J gene is TRBJ1-5, the V gene TRBV20-1; TRBD1 matches at 7 bases. Germline trimming cut 6 bases from V and 4 bases from J; bases unmatched to any gene: 3. The CDR3 loop spans 12 amino acids. In germline, CDR1 is DFQATT, CDR2 SNEGSKA (reference sequence). CDR3 coding DNA: TGCAGTGCACAGGGGCCGAATCAGCCCCAGCATTTT. Translated, it gives CSAQGPNQPQHF.

Of note for this clonotype: This may stem from a read error, because a much larger clone lies one nucleotide away. The CDR3 carries no conserved terminal phenylalanine or tryptophan, so it likely arises from a read error. This rearrangement joins TRBV29-1 to TRBJ2-1; D is ambiguous. This CDR3 contains 10 residues. Trimming pared 4 bases from V and 5 bases from J, leaving 3 bases between. Germline lookup yields CDR1 SQVTM and CDR2 ANQGSEA. CDR3 sequence (DNA): TGCAGCGTTGCTAACAATGAGCAGTTCCTC. Protein product: CSVANNEQFL.

The sample holds a few counts of this clonotype. The CDR3 DNA reads TGTGCCAGCAGCCAACTTACCGGGACTAGCGGGAGAGGTACGCAGTATTTT. It codes for CASSQLTGTSGRGTQYF. This chain uses TRBV3-1 with TRBJ2-3; the match to TRBD2 covers 14 bases. This CDR3 has 17 amino acids. The V and J ends lost 2 bases and 8 bases, in that order; junction bases with no gene match: 9. Germline CDR1 LGHDT, CDR2 YNNKEL (reference sequence).

There are many counts of this clonotype. The rearrangement links TRBV6-1 to TRBJ2-2; D is unresolved. Trimming left V 5 bases short and J 6 bases short, with 10 bases between. The germline V gene has CDR1 MNHNS and CDR2 SASEGT. The CDR3 totals 13 residues. CDR3 sequence reads: CASSQNRAGELFF. Written as DNA, the CDR3 is TGTGCCAGCAGTCAAAACAGAGCCGGGGAGCTGTTTTTT.

The sample holds one count of this clonotype. DNA for the CDR3: TGTGCCAGCAGTGACTCCCCGACAGAGCAGTACTTC. Residues: CASSDSPTEQYF. The V call is TRBV2, the J call TRBJ2-7, with D unclear. V was cut by 3 bases and J by 7 bases, with 10 bases left in between. Germline V CDR1 and CDR2: SNHLY, FYNNEI. The CDR3 totals 12 residues.

The table lists this clonotype with many counts. The chain links TRBV28 to TRBJ2-7; D perhaps matches TRBD2 (5 bases). The ends were cut back, 5 bases at V and 4 bases at J, with 15 bases in the middle. The CDR3 totals 14 residues. The germline V gene encodes CDR1 MDHEN and CDR2 SYDVKM. CDR3 DNA sequence: TGTGCCAGCAGTACGCGGGCCGCCCAATACGAGCAGTACTTC. Its protein product is CASSTRAAQYEQYF.

This clonotype has just one count. An end of the junction does not agree with germline; a read error may underlie this. The rearrangement uses TRBV19 and TRBJ1-4; D ambiguous. CDR3 length: 13 residues. Per germline, CDR1 LNHDA and CDR2 SQIVND (reference sequence). The CDR3 loop is CASTDPFGEKLLF. Here the CDR3 DNA reads TGTGCCAGCACTGACCCGTTCGGAGAAAAACTGCTTTTT.

This clonotype was counted many times. Since a much larger clone is just one base distant, this may be a read error. The chain has TRBV6-5 and TRBJ1-1; possibly TRBD1 for D (5 bases). Germline assignment: CDR1 MNHEY and CDR2 SVGAGI. The CDR3 totals 14 residues. The ends were cut back, 0 bases at V and 4 bases at J, with 9 bases in the middle. The CDR3: CASSYSGGGTEAFF. The CDR3 nucleotides are TGTGCCAGCAGTTACTCGGGGGGAGGCACTGAAGCTTTCTTT.

A word on this clonotype: A much larger clone differs from this one at a single base, so this may be a read error. This chain links TRBV7-2 with TRBJ2-7; 7 nucleotides match TRBD1. The V gene's germline CDR1 is SGHTA and CDR2 FQGNSA. This CDR3 comprises 15 residues. The CDR3 reads CASSLRQGPSYDQYF. The CDR3 DNA is TGTGCCAGCAGCCTTAGACAGGGACCTTCCTACGATCAGTACTTC.

The table lists this clonotype with many counts. This chain connects TRBV6-2 or TRBV6-3 to TRBJ1-5; no definite D call. CDR1 is MNHEY, CDR2 SVGEGT, per germline. The CDR3 spans 14 residues. Trimming cost V 6 bases and J 7 bases, with 16 bases left between them. The CDR3 DNA reads as TGTGCCAGCAGGCCCGGATCGGCGGGCCAGCCCCAGCATTTT. This encodes CASRPGSAGQPQHF.